This TCR beta chain is drawn from a study of identical twins. This clonotype has a handful of counts. Germline lookup yields CDR1 LGHNA and CDR2 YSLEER. The CDR3 has 15 amino acids. V was cut by 1 base and J by 4 bases, with 11 bases left in between. MiXCR, applied by TCRdb to the 5' RACE reads, yields one record per CDR3 protein. The table shows fewer than 500,000 distinct CDR3 sequences, with approximately 24% occurring only once. The same sample was also used in a study of T cells expressing NK-cell markers.

The chain couples TRBV4-3 to TRBJ2-1; the D gene is possibly TRBD2 (6 bases). This receptor was obtained from a young woman in good health. The sample comprised CD4+ T cells sorted from blood. CDR3 in DNA: TGCGCCAGCAGCCAAGCTTTCGGGACTTACAATGAGCAGTTCTTC. Translating gives CASSQAFGTYNEQFF.